The rows below give T cell receptor beta chains drawn from one sample of a study of beta chain features in type 1 diabetes. The assay was immunoSEQ multiplex PCR, and TCRdb's table has in-frame clones only and misses some. The table includes around 280,000 clones, about 15% detected once. What was sequenced was naive CD4+ T cells from blood. The receptor source for this set is a man aged 18 to 29 with type 1 diabetes. The CDR3 runs from the conserved cysteine through the conserved F or W. The D gene is left open where the match is weak. Size is stated for part of the rows, as once, few or many counts, or as a class when the clone is expanded.

>TRBD2|TRBJ2-2|TRBV5-1|-
TGCGCCAGCACCGCGGGAGGCGGGACCGGGGAGCTGTTTTTT
CASTAGGGTGELFF
>TRBD1|TRBJ1-1|TRBV29-1|-
TGCAGCGCCAGGGGACAGCCGAACACTGAAGCTTTCTTT
CSARGQPNTEAFF
>-|TRBJ2-7|TRBV28|-
TGTGCCAGCTTCCACCGGGTTTACGAGCAGTACTTC
CASFHRVYEQYF
>-|TRBJ2-2|TRBV7-8|-
TGTGCCAGCAGGCGAGGAGGCTCCGGGGAGCTGTTTTTT
CASRRGGSGELFF
>-|TRBJ2-1|TRBV11-2|-
TGTGCCAGCAGCTTAGATCTGTCTAGCGTGTTTAATGAGCAGTTCTTC
CASSLDLSSVFNEQFF
>TRBD2|TRBJ2-5|TRBV16|-
TGTGCCAGCAGCCAATCCGGGGGGACTACCGGGTCGACCCAGTACTTC
CASSQSGGTTGSTQYF
>TRBD2|TRBJ2-3|TRBV9|-
TGTGCCAGCAGCCCGCCCTGGACTAGCGGGGCCACAGATACGCAGTATTTT
CASSPPWTSGATDTQYF
>-|TRBJ2-3|TRBV7-2|few
TGTGCCAGCAGCCCCGCCAGGGGTAGCACAGATACGCAGTATTTT
CASSPARGSTDTQYF
>-|TRBJ1-1|TRBV5-1|-
TGCGCCAGCAGATCGAGGGTGGGCACTGAAGCTTTCTTT
CASRSRVGTEAFF
>-|TRBJ2-3|TRBV2|-
TGTGCCAGCAGTCCCCGCGGAAGCACAGATACGCAGTATTTT
CASSPRGSTDTQYF
>-|TRBJ2-2|TRBV2|-
TGTGCCAGCAGTGAAGCGTTGGCGGGTCTGAACACCGGGGAGCTGTTTTTT
CASSEALAGLNTGELFF
>TRBD2|TRBJ2-2|TRBV29-1|few
TGCAGCGCCCTGAGACTAGCGGGAGCGAACACCGGGGAGCTGTTTTTT
CSALRLAGANTGELFF
>TRBD1|TRBJ2-1|TRBV7-9|-
TGTGCCAGCAGCGACAGGGGATTCGATGAGCAGTTCTTC
CASSDRGFDEQFF
>TRBD1|TRBJ1-4|TRBV18|-
TGTGCCAGCTCACCTTACGTAACCGGGACAGGGCGTGAAAAACTGTTTTTT
CASSPYVTGTGREKLFF
>TRBD1|TRBJ2-5|TRBV7-9|few
TGTGCCAGCAGCTTAGAGGACAGGGGGCTTCTGGAGACCCAGTACTTC
CASSLEDRGLLETQYF
>TRBD2|TRBJ2-5|TRBV6-6|few
TGTGCCAGCAGTCCCGGGGGGCAAGAGACCCAGTACTTC
CASSPGGQETQYF
>-|TRBJ2-3|TRBV9|-
TGTGCCAGCACGCAGGGGATATTGCAAGATACGCAGTATTTT
CASTQGILQDTQYF
>-|TRBJ2-3|TRBV7-9|-
TGTGCCAGCAGCTTGACAATAACTCAAGATACGCAGTATTTT
CASSLTITQDTQYF
>TRBD1|TRBJ1-1|TRBV7-2|few
TGTGCCAGCAGCTTTGAACCGACAGGGAGGGCTTTCTTT
CASSFEPTGRAFF
>-|TRBJ2-5|TRBV11-2|few
TGTGCCAGCAGCTTAGGGGGGCCAGAGACCCAGTACTTC
CASSLGGPETQYF
>-|TRBJ2-3|TRBV10-3|few
TGTGCCATCAGTGAAGCAGGGTCAGATACGCAGTATTTT
CAISEAGSDTQYF
>TRBD2|TRBJ2-1|TRBV7-2|few
TGTGCCAGCAGCCGATTCCGCGGGAGGCGAACTAACAATGAGCAGTTCTTC
CASSRFRGRRTNNEQFF
>-|TRBJ2-1|TRBV4-2|few
TGTGCCAGCAGCCAAGAGACTGGCTACAATGAGCAGTTCTTC
CASSQETGYNEQFF
>-|TRBJ2-1|TRBV7-2|-
TGTGCCAGCAGCTTAGGTGGTAGCGCTCATAAGCAGTTCTTC
CASSLGGSAHKQFF
>-|TRBJ1-5|TRBV30|-
TGTGCCTGGAGTTCCCTAGGCAGGGCCCAGCATTTT
CAWSSLGRAQHF
>TRBD1|TRBJ2-7|TRBV7-2|-
TGTGCCAGCAGAATGCTGGGACAGGGTTACGAGCAGTACTTC
CASRMLGQGYEQYF
>-|TRBJ2-2|TRBV9|-
TGTGCCAGCAGCGTTTCGGGCACCGGGGAGCTGTTTTTT
CASSVSGTGELFF
>-|TRBJ1-4|TRBV18|few
TGTGCCAGCTCACCACAAGAAGGGGAACAGAATGAAAAACTGTTTTTT
CASSPQEGEQNEKLFF
>TRBD1|TRBJ2-7|TRBV5-4|-
TGTGCCAGCAGCGGAGCGTCAGGGGGCTCCCGACACTTC
CASSGASGGSRHF
>TRBD1|TRBJ2-3|TRBV9|once
TGTGCCAGCAGCGTGACAGGGGGCGGTTTAGATACGCAGTATTTT
CASSVTGGGLDTQYF
>-|TRBJ1-5|TRBV18|-
TGTGCCAGCTCACCATACACAGGCCCGGGCAATCAGCCCCAGCATTTT
CASSPYTGPGNQPQHF
>-|TRBJ1-5|TRBV7-9|-
TGTGCCAGCAGCTTACCCCCACAGCCCCAGCATTTT
CASSLPPQPQHF
>TRBD2|TRBJ2-1|TRBV7-2|few
TGTGCCAGCGCCCCACTAGCGGGGTATTACAATGAGCAGTTCTTC
CASAPLAGYYNEQFF
>TRBD1|TRBJ2-1|TRBV4-3|few
TGCGCCAGCAGCCAAGACAAAGGACAGGGGGTTTACAATGAGCAGTTCTTC
CASSQDKGQGVYNEQFF
>-|TRBJ1-1|TRBV7-2|-
TGTGCCAGCAGCTTCGGCAGGGGCACTGAAGCTTTCTTT
CASSFGRGTEAFF
>TRBD1|TRBJ2-7|TRBV5-1|-
TGCGCCAGCAGCGAGGACAGGGGGCATCGGGAGCAGTACTTC
CASSEDRGHREQYF
>-|TRBJ2-5|TRBV2|few
TGTGCCAGCAGTGAACAGGGGGGCGGGGAGACCCAGTACTTC
CASSEQGGGETQYF
>-|TRBJ1-2|TRBV7-9|-
TGTGCCAGCAGCTCCAAGGGAGGCACTGGCTACACCTTC
CASSSKGGTGYTF
>-|TRBJ2-1|TRBV28|-
TGTGCCAGCATAGGAGACAGTAATGAGCAGTTCTTC
CASIGDSNEQFF
>-|TRBJ1-1|TRBV29-1|-
TGCAGCGTTGAAGGCCGAACAAGGAACACTGAAGCTTTCTTT
CSVEGRTRNTEAFF
>TRBD1|TRBJ1-5|TRBV7-2|-
TGTGCCAGCAGCTTATCCGGGACAGGGATCCAGCCCCAGCATTTT
CASSLSGTGIQPQHF
>-|TRBJ2-2|TRBV19|-
TGTGCCAGTAGGCGGCAGGGCGGGGAGCTGTTTTTT
CASRRQGGELFF
>TRBD2|TRBJ2-3|TRBV29-1|few
TGCAGCTTCGAAAGGGTAGCGGGATCTGATACGCAGTATTTT
CSFERVAGSDTQYF
>TRBD1|TRBJ1-2|TRBV28|few
TGTGCCAGCAGTTTTGGGGACAGGATCTATGGCTACACCTTC
CASSFGDRIYGYTF
>-|TRBJ2-1|TRBV19|few
TGTGCCAGTAGTATATGGGGGGGGGCCATAAATGAGCAGTTCTTC
CASSIWGGAINEQFF
>TRBD2|TRBJ2-7|TRBV6-5|once
TGTGCCAGCAGCCGGAGCGGGGGGGTCTCCTACGAGCAGTACTTC
CASSRSGGVSYEQYF
>-|TRBJ1-2|TRBV14|-
TGTGCCAGCAGCCAAGAGGTCGGCTATGGCTACACCTTC
CASSQEVGYGYTF
>TRBD1|TRBJ1-2|TRBV7-2|few
TGTGCCAGCAGCTTAGCGCAGGGGGGATATGGCTACACCTTC
CASSLAQGGYGYTF
>-|TRBJ2-7|TRBV5-1|few
TGCGCCAGCAGCTCCACGTTCAGGGGGGAGAAAGGCGAGCAGTACTTC
CASSSTFRGEKGEQYF
>TRBD2|TRBJ2-1|TRBV5-1|-
TGCGCCAGCAGCTTGGAACTAGCGGGGGGAGGTGAGCAGTTCTTC
CASSLELAGGGEQFF